In its sample, the clone carrying this T cell receptor (beta chain) was seen once. The sample belongs to a study of blood T cell repertoires in COVID-19. The V segment lost 0 bases and the J segment 9 bases; nucleotides outside the gene matches: 6. The CDR3 has 15 amino acids. Germline loops: CDR1 WNHNN, CDR2 SYGVQD (reference sequence). Repertoires were generated with immunoSEQ multiplex PCR, while TCRdb's copy carries only in-frame clones and drops some. The table shows just over 50,000 clones, with roughly 84% occurring only once. This rearrangement joins TRBV10-1 to TRBJ2-1; 9 bases align to TRBD2. Sequencing was done on a sample of peripheral blood. The clonotype originates from a man older than 75 with active COVID-19. The CDR3 spells CASSESVAGVSEQFF. The CDR3 region has the DNA TGCGCCAGCAGTGAGTCGGTAGCGGGAGTGAGTGAGCAGTTCTTC.